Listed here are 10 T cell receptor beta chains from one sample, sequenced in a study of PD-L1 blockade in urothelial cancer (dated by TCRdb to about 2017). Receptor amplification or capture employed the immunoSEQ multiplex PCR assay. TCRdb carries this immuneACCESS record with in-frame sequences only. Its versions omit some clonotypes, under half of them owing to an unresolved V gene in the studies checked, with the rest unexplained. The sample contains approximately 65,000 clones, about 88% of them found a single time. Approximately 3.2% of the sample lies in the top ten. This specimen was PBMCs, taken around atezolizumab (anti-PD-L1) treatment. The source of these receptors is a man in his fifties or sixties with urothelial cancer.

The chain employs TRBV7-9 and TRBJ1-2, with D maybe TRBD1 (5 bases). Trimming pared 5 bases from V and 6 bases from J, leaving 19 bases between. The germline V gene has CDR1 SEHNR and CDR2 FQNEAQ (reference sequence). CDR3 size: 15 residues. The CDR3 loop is CASSPEGRSGDGYTF. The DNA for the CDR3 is TGTGCCAGCAGCCCGGAGGGGCGTTCGGGGGATGGCTACACCTTC.

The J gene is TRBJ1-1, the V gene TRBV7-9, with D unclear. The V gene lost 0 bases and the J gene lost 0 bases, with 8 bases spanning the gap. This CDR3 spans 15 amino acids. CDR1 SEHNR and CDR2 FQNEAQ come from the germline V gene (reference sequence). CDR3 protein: CASSLASGMNTEAFF. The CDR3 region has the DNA TGTGCCAGCAGCTTAGCATCGGGTATGAACACTGAAGCTTTCTTT.

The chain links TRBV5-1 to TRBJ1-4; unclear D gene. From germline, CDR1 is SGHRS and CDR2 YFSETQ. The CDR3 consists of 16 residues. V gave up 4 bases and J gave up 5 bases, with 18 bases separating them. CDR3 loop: CASSLGGGVDNEKLFF. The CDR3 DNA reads TGCGCCAGCAGCCTGGGCGGCGGGGTTGACAATGAAAAACTGTTTTTT. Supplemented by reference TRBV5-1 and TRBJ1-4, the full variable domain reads KAGVTQTPRYLIKTRGQQVTLSCSPISGHRSVSWYQQTPGQGLQFLFEYFSETQRNKGNFPGRFSGRQFSNSRSEMNVSTLELGDSALYLCASSLGGGVDNEKLFFGSGTQLSVL.

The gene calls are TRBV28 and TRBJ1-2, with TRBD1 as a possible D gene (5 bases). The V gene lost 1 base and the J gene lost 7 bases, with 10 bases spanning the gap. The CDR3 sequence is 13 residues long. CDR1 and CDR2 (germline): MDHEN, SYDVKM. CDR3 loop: CASSLFGASGYTF. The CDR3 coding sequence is TGTGCCAGCAGTTTATTTGGGGCGAGTGGCTACACCTTC.

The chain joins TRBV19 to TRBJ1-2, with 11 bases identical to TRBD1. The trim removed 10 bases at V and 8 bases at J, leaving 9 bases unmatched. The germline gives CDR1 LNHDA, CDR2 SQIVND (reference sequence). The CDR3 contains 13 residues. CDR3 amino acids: CATRRDRGFGYTF. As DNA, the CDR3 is TGTGCCACCCGAAGGGACAGGGGGTTCGGCTACACCTTC.

CDR3 loop: CAWKDRERLNNSPLHF. CDR3 coding DNA: TGTGCCTGGAAGGACAGGGAACGGCTCAATAATTCACCCCTCCACTTT. V gene TRBV30 combines with J gene TRBJ1-6; 8 bases agree with TRBD1. This CDR3 spans 16 amino acids. Per the germline V gene, CDR1 is GTSNPN and CDR2 is SVGIG (reference sequence). The J segment lost 5 bases and the V segment lost 4 bases, leaving 10 bases of the junction unmatched.

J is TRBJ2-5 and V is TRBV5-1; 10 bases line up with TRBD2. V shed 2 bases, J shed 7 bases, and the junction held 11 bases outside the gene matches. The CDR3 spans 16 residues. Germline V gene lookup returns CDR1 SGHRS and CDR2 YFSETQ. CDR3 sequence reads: CASSLTTSGSSGTQYF. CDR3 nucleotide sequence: TGCGCCAGCAGCTTAACGACTAGCGGGTCTTCAGGGACCCAGTACTTC.

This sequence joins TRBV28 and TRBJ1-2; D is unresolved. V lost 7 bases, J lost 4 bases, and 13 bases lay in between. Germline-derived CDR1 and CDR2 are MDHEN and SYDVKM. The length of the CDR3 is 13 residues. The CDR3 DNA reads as TGTGCCAGCACCGGAGCCCCCCCCTATGGCTACACCTTC. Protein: CASTGAPPYGYTF.

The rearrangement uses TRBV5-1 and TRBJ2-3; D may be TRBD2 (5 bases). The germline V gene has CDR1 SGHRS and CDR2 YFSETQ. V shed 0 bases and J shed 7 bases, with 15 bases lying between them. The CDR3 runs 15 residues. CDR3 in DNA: TGCGCCAGCAGCTTGGCCGCTACTCCCGGGAATACGCAGTATTTT. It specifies CASSLAATPGNTQYF.

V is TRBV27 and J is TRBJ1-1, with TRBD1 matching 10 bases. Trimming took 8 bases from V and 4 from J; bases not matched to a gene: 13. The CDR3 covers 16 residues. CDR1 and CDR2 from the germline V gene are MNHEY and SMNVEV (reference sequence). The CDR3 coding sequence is TGTGCCAGCTGGTCCAGGACAGGGGGTGCGGGCACTGAAGCTTTCTTT. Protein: CASWSRTGGAGTEAFF.